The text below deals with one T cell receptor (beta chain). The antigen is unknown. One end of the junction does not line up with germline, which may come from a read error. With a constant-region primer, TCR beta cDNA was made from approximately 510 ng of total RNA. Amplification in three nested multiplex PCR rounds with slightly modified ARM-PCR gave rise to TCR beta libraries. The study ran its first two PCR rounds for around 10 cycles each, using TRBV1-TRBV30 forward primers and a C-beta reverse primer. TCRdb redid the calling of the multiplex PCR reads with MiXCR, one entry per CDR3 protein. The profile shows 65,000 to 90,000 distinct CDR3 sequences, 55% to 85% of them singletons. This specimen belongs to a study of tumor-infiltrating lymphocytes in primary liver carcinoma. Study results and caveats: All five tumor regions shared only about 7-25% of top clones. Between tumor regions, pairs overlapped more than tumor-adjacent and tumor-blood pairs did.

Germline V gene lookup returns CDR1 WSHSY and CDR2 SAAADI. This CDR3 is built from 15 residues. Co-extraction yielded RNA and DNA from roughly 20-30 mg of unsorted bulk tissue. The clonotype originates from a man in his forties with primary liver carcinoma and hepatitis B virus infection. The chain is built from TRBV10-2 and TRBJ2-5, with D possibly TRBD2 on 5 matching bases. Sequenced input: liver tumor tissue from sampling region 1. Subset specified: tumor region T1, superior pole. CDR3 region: CASSEGLPIQEIQYF. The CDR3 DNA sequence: TGCGCCAGCAGTGAAGGACTGCCCATCCAAGAGATCCAGTACTTT.